Given below is one T cell receptor (beta chain) in context. Its antigen remains unknown. Replicate PCRs from sorted subsets contained approximately 190 ng DNA, which is some 32,000 T cell genomes. Clones were sequenced by immunoSEQ multiplex PCR, and TCRdb holds only the in-frame ones, with some missing. This repertoire shows some 2.1 million clones, just under 95% found once; its top ten account for 0.9% to 1.3%. CD45RO-negative CD8 cells positively selected for CCR7 made up the naive population, which excluded terminally differentiated effector memory CD45RA+ cells. The sample belongs to a study of shared clonotypes between healthy human individuals. About the study: Each donor had three CD4 naive, three CD4 memory, two CD8 naive and one CD8 memory plate. General study findings and limits: Several donors held about 4.5% of naive CD4 clonotypes in common. Sequencing depth was a factor that was expected to affect clonotype sharing among donors.

This CDR3 has 12 amino acids. Trimming took 2 bases from V and 3 from J, leaving 4 bases between them. The germline CDR1 and CDR2 sequences are MDHEN and SYDVKM. The sample taken for sequencing was naive CD8+ T cells sorted from blood. The rearrangement uses TRBV28 and TRBJ1-1; D is unresolved. The receptor was isolated from a man between 18 and 29 years old in good health. This CDR3 is CASSLLHTEAFF. Written as DNA, the CDR3 is TGTGCCAGCAGTTTACTCCACACTGAAGCTTTCTTT.